The 7 T cell receptor beta chains reported below all come from one sample, sequenced in a study of T cell clonality in common variable immunodeficiency. Data came from immunoSEQ multiplex PCR; TCRdb stores just in-frame clones and leaves some out. This sample carries some 53,000 clones, none of them present only once. Source material: peripheral blood mononuclear cells. These receptors came from a person between 18 and 69 years old in good health.

This clone was recorded at least ten times. The read stops 3 residues short of the end of the CDR3; the missing end is completed from the germline J gene. The chain carries TRBV6-4 and TRBJ1-5; 7 bases are a match to TRBD1. Germline V gene sequence: CDR1 MRHNA, CDR2 SNTAGT. This CDR3 comprises 16 residues. Trimming removed 1 base from V and 7 bases from J; junction bases left unmatched: 10. CDR3 amino acids: CASSDLSRGLGQPQHF. The sequenced part of the CDR3 DNA is TGTGCCAGCAGTGACTTATCTAGGGGGCTAGGCCAGCCC.

This clone has just a few counts. The read comes to an end 3 residues before the CDR3 does, leaving the germline J gene to fill in the end. The rearrangement uses TRBV7-9 and TRBJ2-3; maybe TRBD2 (6 bases). Germline values: CDR1 SEHNR, CDR2 FQNEAQ (reference sequence). This CDR3 contains 15 residues. The CDR3 DNA, read in part, is TGTGCCAGCAGCTTAGTGCGGGTATCGGGGGAGACG. This gives the protein CASSLVRVSGET. The whole CDR3 protein reads CASSLVRVSGETQYF.

This clone appeared a few times. The sequenced fragment ends 3 residues before the CDR3 boundary, so the rest is inferred from the germline J gene. The rearrangement joins TRBV19 to TRBJ1-6; a possible D gene is TRBD1 (6 bases). This CDR3 comprises 13 residues. The germline gives CDR1 LNHDA, CDR2 SQIVND (reference sequence). V was shortened by 4 bases and J by 10 bases, with 11 bases between the two germline ends. The CDR3 loop is CASSNTGRSPLHF. The CDR3 bases that were read are TGTGCCAGTAGTAATACAGGGAGGTCACCC.

This clone was counted at least ten times. From the germline J gene comes the end of the CDR3, since the read stops 3 residues before it. This chain uses TRBV29-1 with TRBJ2-7, with 7 bases identical to TRBD1. Germline values: CDR1 SQVTM, CDR2 ANQGSEA. V was pared by 3 bases and J by 4 bases, with 12 bases of the junction left unmatched. The CDR3 runs 15 residues. The sequenced part of the CDR3 DNA is TGCAGCGTTGAGGGGACAGCCGTAAGCTCGTACGAG. It yields the protein CSVEGTAVSSYE. The CDR3 reads in full as CSVEGTAVSSYEQYF.

This clone was detected many times. Read sequence stops 3 residues before the CDR3 end, and the germline J gene provides the missing end. The chain recombines TRBV6-2 or TRBV6-3 with TRBJ1-1; weak D call: TRBD1 (6 bases). The CDR3 is made up of 15 amino acids. V was pared by 5 bases and J by 1 base, with 14 bases between. Germline V CDR1 and CDR2: MNHEY, SVGEGT. The chain's CDR3 is CASSQTDSWNTEAFF. CDR3 DNA (partial): TGTGCCAGCAGTCAAACGGACAGTTGGAACACTGAA.

This clone was detected only a few times. The CDR3 extends 3 residues past the end of the read, so its final part is completed from the germline J gene. The V gene is TRBV20-1, the J gene TRBJ2-3; 11 bases agree with TRBD2. The ends lost 3 bases at V and 6 bases at J; junction bases unmatched: 11. Germline V gene data show CDR1 as DFQATT and CDR2 as SNEGSKA (reference sequence). There are 16 residues in the CDR3. The sequenced part of the CDR3 DNA is TGCAGTGCTAGGGAGGTGTTAGCGGGAGGGCCCGATACG. This encodes CSAREVLAGGPDT. The whole CDR3 reads CSAREVLAGGPDTQYF.

This clone was seen many times. The read terminates 3 residues before the CDR3 end, so the remaining end is supplied by the germline J gene. V and J are TRBV5-1 and TRBJ2-1, with TRBD1 matching 7 bases. V lost 0 bases, J lost 5 bases, and 5 bases stayed unmatched. The CDR3 extends over 15 amino acids. The V gene's germline CDR1 is SGHRS and CDR2 YFSETQ. The CDR3 loop is CASSLALTGHNEQFF. The part of the CDR3 DNA that was read is TGCGCCAGCAGCTTGGCGTTGACAGGGCACAATGAG. The variable domain in full, with the rest retrieved from reference TRBV5-1 and TRBJ2-1, is KAGVTQTPRYLIKTRGQQVTLSCSPISGHRSVSWYQQTPGQGLQFLFEYFSETQRNKGNFPGRFSGRQFSNSRSEMNVSTLELGDSALYLCASSLALTGHNEQFFGPGTRLTVL.